This TCR beta chain derives from a study of T cells in Graves' hyperthyroidism and ophthalmopathy. Germline CDR1 LNHDA, CDR2 SQIVND (reference sequence). This CDR3 is 15 amino acids long. Trimming took 4 bases from V and 6 from J; bases not matched to a gene: 6. Amplified TCR beta CDR3 regions came from RNA transcripts. Carried out on the TCR CDR3, a first-round RT-PCR used the HTBI primer set. One entry per CDR3 protein results from TCRdb running MiXCR on the multiplex PCR reads. The top ten hold around 15% of the sample, which has fewer than 900,000 distinct CDR3 sequences, around a sixth seen once.

Input material: blood. This receptor was identified in a woman aged 45-65 years with Graves' hyperthyroidism that later progressed to Graves' ophthalmopathy. This rearrangement joins TRBV19 to TRBJ1-5, with 10 bases lining up with TRBD1. This CDR3 reads CASSTGTGEGQPQHF. CDR3 nucleotides: TGTGCCAGTAGTACCGGGACAGGGGAGGGTCAGCCCCAGCATTTT.